This T cell receptor (beta chain) was identified in a study of cytomegalovirus exposure and HLA in healthy donors. 60 Vbeta and 13 Jbeta primers were used in PCR. Clones were sequenced by immunoSEQ multiplex PCR, and TCRdb holds only the in-frame ones, with some missing. This sample carries about 160,000 clones, about 80% of them seen once, and the ten largest clones take roughly 2%. V shed 6 bases and J 1 base; nucleotides not matched to a gene: 11. Germline V CDR1 and CDR2: MNHEY, SMNVEV (reference sequence). This CDR3 has 16 residues. This clone appeared a few times. This rearrangement joins TRBV27 to TRBJ2-5; TRBD1 agrees at 7 bases. The sequenced sample consisted of PBMCs. The source is a man in his forties in good health and CMV-seronegative. For the CDR3, the DNA is TGTGCCAGCAGCCCATATACGAGGGGGCCCCAAGAGACCCAGTACTTC. Amino acids: CASSPYTRGPQETQYF.